This T cell receptor (beta chain) was retrieved from a study of shared clonotypes between healthy human individuals. Study results and caveats: The genetic and exposure-history diversity represented was limited by few donors.

CDR1 is SGHRS and CDR2 is YFSETQ in the germline V gene. The CDR3 length is 17 residues. Trimming stripped 5 bases from V and 0 bases from J, with 20 bases between. Replicate PCRs from sorted subsets contained roughly 220 ng DNA, which is some 29,000 T cell genomes. In the original analysis: With immunoSEQ giving junction-only sequences and no quality scores, filtering differed. Method: immunoSEQ multiplex PCR; TCRdb's copy keeps in-frame clones and lacks some. Clone size and the V and J calls come from that table; the DNA yielded D and trimming. This sample has approximately 640,000 clones; about 90% occur once, and the top ten carry 34%. This clone was seen just once. As yet, its antigen is unknown.

This rearrangement joins TRBV5-1 to TRBJ1-1; D may be TRBD1 (5 bases). This TCR derives from a man in his late teens or twenties in good health. Some clones in this sample may be carry-over from other donors' samples. The specimen was memory CD8+ T cells from PBMCs. The sample's subset: CD45RO+ cells pooled with CCR7-negative TemRA cells. The CDR3 here is CASSIEGAGMMNTEAFF. Here the CDR3 DNA reads TGCGCCAGCAGTATTGAAGGGGCAGGGATGATGAACACTGAAGCTTTCTTT.